This passage covers 10 T cell receptor beta chains from one sample sequenced in a study of cytomegalovirus exposure and HLA in healthy donors. 60 Vbeta and 13 Jbeta primers were used in PCR. Clones were read by immunoSEQ multiplex PCR, and TCRdb kept only the in-frame ones, dropping some. This table holds some 210,000 clones, 70% to 80% found once. The sample taken for sequencing was PBMCs. These receptor sequences come from a woman between 25 and 40 years old in good health and CMV-seropositive.

CDR3 in amino acids: CASSWGQGMTEAFF. Written as DNA, the CDR3 is TGTGCCAGCAGCTGGGGACAGGGGATGACTGAAGCTTTCTTT. This chain joins TRBV7-9 and TRBJ1-1, with TRBD1 identical over 10 bases. The CDR3 is made up of 14 amino acids. Germline-derived CDR1 and CDR2 are SEHNR and FQNEAQ (reference sequence). V was clipped by 4 bases and J by 5 bases; unmatched bases: 4.

The gene calls are TRBV7-9 and TRBJ1-5, with D perhaps matching TRBD1 (5 bases). The CDR3 extends over 16 amino acids. Germline-derived CDR1 and CDR2 are SEHNR and FQNEAQ (reference sequence). V lost 3 bases, J lost 2 bases, and 14 bases lay in between. CDR3 sequence reads: CASSFIGGRGNQPQHF. The CDR3 DNA reads as TGTGCCAGCAGCTTTATTGGGGGGAGGGGCAATCAGCCCCAGCATTTT.

This clone was found a few times. The chain is built from TRBV5-1 and TRBJ2-5, with D possibly TRBD2 on 6 matching bases. Trimming took off 4 bases at V and 1 base at J, with 11 bases between the two ends. CDR3 size: 14 residues. Per the germline V gene, CDR1 is SGHRS and CDR2 is YFSETQ. In DNA form, the CDR3 reads TGCGCCAGCAGCCGTCCGGGACTCCAAGAGACCCAGTACTTC. It is translated as CASSRPGLQETQYF. Drawing the rest from reference TRBV5-1 and TRBJ2-5, the complete variable domain is KAGVTQTPRYLIKTRGQQVTLSCSPISGHRSVSWYQQTPGQGLQFLFEYFSETQRNKGNFPGRFSGRQFSNSRSEMNVSTLELGDSALYLCASSRPGLQETQYFGPGTRLLVL.

This clone occurred a few times. The CDR3 region has the DNA TGTGCCAGCAGTCCCCGGGAGGGCACCTATGGCTACACCTTC. As protein: CASSPREGTYGYTF. This chain links TRBV6-6 with TRBJ1-2; D remains unclear. The germline V and J ends were trimmed by 5 bases and 4 bases, with 14 bases remaining between them. The CDR3 covers 14 residues. Germline values: CDR1 MNHNY, CDR2 SVGAGI (reference sequence).

This chain links TRBV19 with TRBJ2-3; D perhaps matches TRBD1 (6 bases). The CDR3 runs 15 residues. V was clipped by 8 bases and J by 2 bases, with 17 bases between them. CDR1 is LNHDA, CDR2 SQIVND, per germline (reference sequence). The CDR3 region is CASGYRDIFTDTQYF. The DNA for the CDR3 is TGTGCCAGTGGCTACCGGGACATCTTCACAGATACGCAGTATTTT.

This clone was seen more than once but under ten times. The chain employs TRBV5-1 and TRBJ2-7; 11 bases agree with TRBD2. J was trimmed by 3 bases and V by 3 bases; bases with no gene match: 2. Germline CDR1 and CDR2: SGHRS and YFSETQ. This CDR3 spans 14 amino acids. The CDR3 region is CASSSGLAVYEQYF. The CDR3 DNA reads TGCGCCAGCAGCTCGGGACTAGCGGTCTACGAGCAGTACTTC.

CDR3 in amino acids: CASSYGQLEKLFF. The CDR3 DNA is TGTGCCAGCAGTTACGGACAGCTAGAAAAACTGTTTTTT. J is TRBJ1-4 and V is TRBV6-6, with TRBD1 as a possible D gene (6 bases). V was pared by 2 bases and J by 8 bases, with 9 bases between. This CDR3 has 13 residues. Germline CDR1 reads MNHNY; CDR2 reads SVGAGI (reference sequence).

In this sample, this clone turned up a few times. The chain joins TRBV7-2 to TRBJ2-2; TRBD1 matches at 8 bases. Germline assignment: CDR1 SGHTA and CDR2 FQGNSA. After removal of 3 bases from V and 1 base from J, the junction contained 4 bases not matched to a gene. The CDR3 is 16 residues long. The CDR3 nucleotides are TGTGCCAGCAGCTTCTCCGGGACAGGGAACACCGGGGAGCTGTTTTTT. It encodes CASSFSGTGNTGELFF.

The rearrangement uses TRBV29-1 and TRBJ2-1; 15 positions agree with TRBD2. The CDR3 runs to 15 residues. With V trimmed by 7 bases and J by 4 bases, 5 bases remained unmatched. Germline lookup yields CDR1 SQVTM and CDR2 ANQGSEA. CDR3 sequence: CSGGLAGGYYNEQFF. CDR3 DNA: TGCAGCGGGGGACTAGCGGGGGGCTATTACAATGAGCAGTTCTTC.

The V gene is TRBV19, the J gene TRBJ1-3; the match to TRBD1 covers 7 bases. Germline V gene sequence: CDR1 LNHDA, CDR2 SQIVND (reference sequence). The CDR3 covers 18 residues. V lost 5 bases, J lost 0 bases, and 13 bases stayed unmatched. Written as DNA, the CDR3 is TGTGCCAGTAGTCGAGCCGGGACAGCTTACTTCTCTGGAAACACCATATATTTT. The encoded protein is CASSRAGTAYFSGNTIYF.